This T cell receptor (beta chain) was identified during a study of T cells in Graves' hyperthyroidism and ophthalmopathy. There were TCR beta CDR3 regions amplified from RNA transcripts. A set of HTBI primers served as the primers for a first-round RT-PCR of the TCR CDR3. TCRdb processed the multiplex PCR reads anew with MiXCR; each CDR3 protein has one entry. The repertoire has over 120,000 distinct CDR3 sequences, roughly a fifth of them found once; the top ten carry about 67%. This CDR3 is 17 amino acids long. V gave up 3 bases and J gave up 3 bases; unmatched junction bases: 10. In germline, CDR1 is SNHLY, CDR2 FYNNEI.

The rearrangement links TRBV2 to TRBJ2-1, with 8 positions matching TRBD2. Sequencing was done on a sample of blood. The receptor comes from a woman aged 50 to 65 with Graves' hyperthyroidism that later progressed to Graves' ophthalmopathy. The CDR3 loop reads CASSDSPGGPDYNEQFF. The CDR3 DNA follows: TGTGCCAGCAGTGACTCTCCGGGGGGGCCAGACTACAATGAGCAGTTCTTC.